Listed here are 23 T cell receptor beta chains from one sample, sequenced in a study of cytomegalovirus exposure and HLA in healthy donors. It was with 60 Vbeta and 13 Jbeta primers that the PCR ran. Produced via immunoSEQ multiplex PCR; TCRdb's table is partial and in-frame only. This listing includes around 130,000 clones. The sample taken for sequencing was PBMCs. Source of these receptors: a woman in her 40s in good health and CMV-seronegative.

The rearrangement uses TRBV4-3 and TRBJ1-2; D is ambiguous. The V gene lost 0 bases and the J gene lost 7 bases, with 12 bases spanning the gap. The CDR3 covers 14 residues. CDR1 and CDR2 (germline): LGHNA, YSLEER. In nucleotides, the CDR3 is TGCGCCAGCAGCCAAGACAAACTAGGCCGTGGCTACACCTTC. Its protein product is CASSQDKLGRGYTF.

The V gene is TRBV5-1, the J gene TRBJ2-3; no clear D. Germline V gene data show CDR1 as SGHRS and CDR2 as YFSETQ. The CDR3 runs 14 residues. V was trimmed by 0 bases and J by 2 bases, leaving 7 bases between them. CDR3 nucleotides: TGCGCCAGCAGCTTGGGCGGATTCACAGATACGCAGTATTTT. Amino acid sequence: CASSLGGFTDTQYF.

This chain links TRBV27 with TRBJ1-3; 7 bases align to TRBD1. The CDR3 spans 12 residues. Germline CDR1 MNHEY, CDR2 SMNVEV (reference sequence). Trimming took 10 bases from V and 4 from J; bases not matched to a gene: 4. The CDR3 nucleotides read TGTGCCACCAGGGGGGCCGGAAACACCATATATTTT. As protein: CATRGAGNTIYF.

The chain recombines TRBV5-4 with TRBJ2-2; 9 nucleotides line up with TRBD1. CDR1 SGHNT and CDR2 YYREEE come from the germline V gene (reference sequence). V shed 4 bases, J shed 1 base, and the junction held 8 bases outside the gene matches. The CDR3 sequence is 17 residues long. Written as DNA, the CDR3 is TGTGCCAGCAGCAAGATGGGGACAGGGAAGAACACCGGGGAGCTGTTTTTT. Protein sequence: CASSKMGTGKNTGELFF.

The CDR3 reads CASSIRDRAFF. CDR3 DNA sequence: TGTGCCAGTAGTATCCGGGACAGAGCTTTCTTT. This sequence joins TRBV19 and TRBJ1-1, with 7 bases aligning to TRBD1. V lost 3 bases, J lost 10 bases, and 2 bases stayed unmatched. The CDR3 length is 11 residues. The germline V gene encodes CDR1 LNHDA and CDR2 SQIVND (reference sequence).

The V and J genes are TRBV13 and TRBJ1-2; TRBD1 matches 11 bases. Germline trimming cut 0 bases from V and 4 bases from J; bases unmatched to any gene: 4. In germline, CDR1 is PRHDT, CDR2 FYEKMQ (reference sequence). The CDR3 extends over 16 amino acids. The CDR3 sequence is CASSLGDRGPGYGYTF. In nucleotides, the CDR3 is TGTGCCAGCAGCTTAGGGGACAGGGGGCCCGGCTATGGCTACACCTTC.

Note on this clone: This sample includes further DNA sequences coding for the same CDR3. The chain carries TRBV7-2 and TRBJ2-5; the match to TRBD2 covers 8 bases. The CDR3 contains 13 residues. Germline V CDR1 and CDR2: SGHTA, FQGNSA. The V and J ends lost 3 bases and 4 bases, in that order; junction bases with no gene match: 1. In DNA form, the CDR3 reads TGTGCCAGCAGCTTTGCGGGAGGAGAGACCCAGTACTTC. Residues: CASSFAGGETQYF.

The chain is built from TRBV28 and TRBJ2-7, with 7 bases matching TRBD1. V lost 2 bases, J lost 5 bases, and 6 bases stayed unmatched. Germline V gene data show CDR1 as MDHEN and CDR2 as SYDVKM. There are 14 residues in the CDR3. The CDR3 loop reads CASSLVRQGDEQYV. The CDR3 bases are TGTGCCAGCAGTTTAGTTCGCCAGGGGGACGAGCAGTACGTC.

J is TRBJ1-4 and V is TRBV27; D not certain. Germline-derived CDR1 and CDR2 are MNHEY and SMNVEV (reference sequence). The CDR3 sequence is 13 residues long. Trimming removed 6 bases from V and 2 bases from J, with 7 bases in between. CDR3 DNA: TGTGCCAGCAGGGGCGCGACTAATGAAAAACTGTTTTTT. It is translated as CASRGATNEKLFF.

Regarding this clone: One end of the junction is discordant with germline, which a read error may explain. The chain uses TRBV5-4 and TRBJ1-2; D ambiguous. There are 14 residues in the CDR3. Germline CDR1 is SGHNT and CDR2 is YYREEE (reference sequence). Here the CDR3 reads CASTLWAGINGYTF. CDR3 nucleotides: TGTGCCAGCACCTTGTGGGCGGGTATTAATGGCTACACCTTC. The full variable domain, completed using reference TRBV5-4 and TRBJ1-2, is ETGVTQSPTHLIKTRGQQVTLRCSSQSGHNTVSWYQQALGQGPQFIFQYYREEENGRGNFPPRFSGLQFPNYSSELNVNALELDDSALYLCASTLWAGINGYTFGSGTRLTVV.

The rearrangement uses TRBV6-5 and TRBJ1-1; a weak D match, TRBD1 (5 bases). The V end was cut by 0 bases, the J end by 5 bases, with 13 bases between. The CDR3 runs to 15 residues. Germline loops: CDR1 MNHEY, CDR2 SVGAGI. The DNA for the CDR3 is TGTGCCAGCAGTTACTCGATCAAGGGGCAAACTGAAGCTTTCTTT. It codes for CASSYSIKGQTEAFF.

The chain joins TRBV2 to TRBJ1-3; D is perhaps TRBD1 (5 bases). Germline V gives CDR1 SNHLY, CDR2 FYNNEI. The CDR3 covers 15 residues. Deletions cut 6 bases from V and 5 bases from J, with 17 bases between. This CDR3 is CASRARGIGRNTIYF. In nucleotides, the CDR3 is TGTGCCAGCAGGGCTAGGGGAATAGGAAGAAACACCATATATTTT.

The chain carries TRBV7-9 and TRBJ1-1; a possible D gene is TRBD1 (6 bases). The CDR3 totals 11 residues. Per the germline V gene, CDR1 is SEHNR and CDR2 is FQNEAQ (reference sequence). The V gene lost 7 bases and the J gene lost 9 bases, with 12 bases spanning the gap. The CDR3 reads CASTAGTQAFF. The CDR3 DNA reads TGTGCCAGCACCGCCGGGACACAAGCTTTCTTT.

CDR3 sequence: CATSRLGQAVYGYTF. The CDR3 nucleotides read TGTGCCACCAGCAGACTGGGACAGGCCGTCTATGGCTACACCTTC. The chain uses TRBV15 and TRBJ1-2; TRBD1 matches 8 bases. With 2 bases clipped from V and 4 bases from J, the junction kept 6 bases outside the gene matches. The CDR3 contains 15 residues. Germline V gene sequence: CDR1 LNHNV, CDR2 YYDKDF (reference sequence).

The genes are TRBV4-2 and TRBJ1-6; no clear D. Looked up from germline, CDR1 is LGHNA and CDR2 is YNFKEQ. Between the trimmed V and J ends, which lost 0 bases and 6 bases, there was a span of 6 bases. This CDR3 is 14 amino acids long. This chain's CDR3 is CASSQETANSPLHF. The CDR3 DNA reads TGTGCCAGCAGCCAAGAAACTGCTAATTCACCCCTCCACTTT.

In nucleotides, the CDR3 is TGTGCCAGCAGCCATACAGGGAACACCGGGGAGCTGTTTTTT. Residues: CASSHTGNTGELFF. The J gene is TRBJ2-2, the V gene TRBV28; D is perhaps TRBD1 (5 bases). This CDR3 comprises 14 residues. V was pared by 6 bases and J by 1 base, with 9 bases between. Germline lookup yields CDR1 MDHEN and CDR2 SYDVKM.

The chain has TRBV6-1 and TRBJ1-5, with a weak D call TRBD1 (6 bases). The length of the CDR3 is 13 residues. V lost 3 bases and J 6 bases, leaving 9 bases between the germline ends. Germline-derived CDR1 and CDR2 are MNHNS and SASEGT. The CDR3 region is CASSDEGGQPQHF. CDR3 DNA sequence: TGTGCCAGCAGTGACGAAGGGGGTCAGCCCCAGCATTTT.

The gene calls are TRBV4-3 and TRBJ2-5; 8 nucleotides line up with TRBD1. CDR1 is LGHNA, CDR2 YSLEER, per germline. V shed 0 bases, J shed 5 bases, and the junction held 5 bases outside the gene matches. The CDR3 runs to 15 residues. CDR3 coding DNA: TGCGCCAGCAGCCAAGAAAGGGCAGGGGGCGAGACCCAGTACTTC. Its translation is CASSQERAGGETQYF.

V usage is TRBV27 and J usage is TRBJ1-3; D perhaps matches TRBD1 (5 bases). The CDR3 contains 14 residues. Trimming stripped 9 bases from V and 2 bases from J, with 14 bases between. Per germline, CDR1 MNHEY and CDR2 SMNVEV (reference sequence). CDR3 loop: CASSRGFAGNTIYF. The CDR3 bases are TGTGCCAGTAGTCGGGGGTTCGCTGGAAACACCATATATTTT.

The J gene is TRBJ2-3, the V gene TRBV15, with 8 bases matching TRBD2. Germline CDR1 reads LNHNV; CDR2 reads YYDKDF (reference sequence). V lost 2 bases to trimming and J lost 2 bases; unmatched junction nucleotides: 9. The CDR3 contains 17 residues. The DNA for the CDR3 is TGTGCCACCAGCAGACCCTCCTTAGCGGGGACCACAGATACGCAGTATTTT. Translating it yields CATSRPSLAGTTDTQYF.

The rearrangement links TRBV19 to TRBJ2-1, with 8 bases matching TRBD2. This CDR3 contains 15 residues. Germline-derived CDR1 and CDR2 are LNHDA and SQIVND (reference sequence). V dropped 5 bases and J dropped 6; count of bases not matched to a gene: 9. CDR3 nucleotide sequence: TGTGCCAGTAGTTTCAGCGGGGGAATTCCCAATGAGCAGTTCTTC. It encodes CASSFSGGIPNEQFF.

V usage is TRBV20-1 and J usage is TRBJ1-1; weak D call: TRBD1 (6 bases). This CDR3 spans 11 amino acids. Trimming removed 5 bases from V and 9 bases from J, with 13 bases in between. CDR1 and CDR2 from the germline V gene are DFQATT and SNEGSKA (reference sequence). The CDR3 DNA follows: TGCAGTGCTCCTCAGGGGCTACAAGCTTTCTTT. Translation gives CSAPQGLQAFF.

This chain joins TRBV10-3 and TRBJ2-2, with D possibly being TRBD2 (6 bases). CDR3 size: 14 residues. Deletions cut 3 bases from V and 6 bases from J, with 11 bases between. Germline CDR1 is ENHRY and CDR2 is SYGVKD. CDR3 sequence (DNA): TGTGCCATCAGTGAACTGGGAGGTGCCGGGGAGCTGTTTTTT. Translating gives CAISELGGAGELFF.